This TCR beta chain emerged from a study of cytomegalovirus exposure and HLA in healthy donors. The length of the CDR3 is 16 residues. Germline values: CDR1 SGHTA, CDR2 FQGTGA. V gave up 1 base and J gave up 3 bases; unmatched junction bases: 5. Only in-frame clones appear in the TCRdb table, and some are missing; sequencing was by immunoSEQ multiplex PCR. The table shows about 120,000 clones, with over 65% occurring only once. This clone has a single count. The chain is built from TRBV7-3 and TRBJ2-3; 9 bases match TRBD2. The receptor's source is a woman younger than 45 in good health and CMV-seronegative. The source material was PBMCs. The CDR3: CASSLSAGGPTDTQYF. CDR3 bases: TGTGCCAGCAGCTTAAGTGCGGGGGGGCCGACAGATACGCAGTATTTT.